Described below is a single T cell receptor beta chain sequence and its context. Per the original methods: Amplification from reference gene primers served as the basis for estimated nucleated cell counts. Measured with immunoSEQ multiplex PCR; TCRdb has only the in-frame clones, and not every one. V, J and clone size were drawn from that table, and D and trimming were deduced from the DNA. Among approximately 200,000 clones listed, approximately 86% were seen once. These data originate in a study of blood T cell repertoires in COVID-19. Study-level background: Sites in the United States, Italy and Spain provided acute and convalescent COVID-19 samples. From T cells, B-cell-depleted T cells, or PBMCs came the material, which was cDNA or gDNA.

Germline trimming cut 4 bases from V and 11 bases from J; bases unmatched to any gene: 11. The CDR3 spans 14 residues. Germline CDR1 reads MGHRA; CDR2 reads YSYEKL. This clonotype was obtained from a man aged 18-30 years with active or convalescent COVID-19. The sequenced sample consisted of peripheral blood. The chain is built from TRBV4-1 and TRBJ1-5, with TRBD1 matching over 7 bases. CDR3 nucleotides: TGCGCCAGCAGCCCCTTCGACAGGGACGGGGCCCAGCATTTT. Its translation is CASSPFDRDGAQHF.